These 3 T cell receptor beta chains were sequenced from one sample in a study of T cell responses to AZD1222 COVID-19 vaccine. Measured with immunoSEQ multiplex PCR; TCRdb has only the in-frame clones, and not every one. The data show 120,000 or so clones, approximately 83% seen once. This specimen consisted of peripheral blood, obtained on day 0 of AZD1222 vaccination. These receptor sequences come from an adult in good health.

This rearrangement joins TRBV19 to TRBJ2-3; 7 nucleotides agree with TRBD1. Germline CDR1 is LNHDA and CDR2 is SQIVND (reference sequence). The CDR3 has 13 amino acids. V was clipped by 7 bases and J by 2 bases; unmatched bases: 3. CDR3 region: CASKGQATDTQYF. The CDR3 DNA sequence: TGTGCCAGTAAAGGACAGGCCACAGATACGCAGTATTTT.

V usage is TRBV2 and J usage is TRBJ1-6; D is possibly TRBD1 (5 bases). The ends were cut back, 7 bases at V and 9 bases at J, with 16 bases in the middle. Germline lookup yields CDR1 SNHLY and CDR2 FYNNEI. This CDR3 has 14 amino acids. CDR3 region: CASKVGTTGSPLHF. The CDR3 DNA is TGTGCCAGCAAGGTCGGGACGACGGGTTCACCCCTCCACTTT.

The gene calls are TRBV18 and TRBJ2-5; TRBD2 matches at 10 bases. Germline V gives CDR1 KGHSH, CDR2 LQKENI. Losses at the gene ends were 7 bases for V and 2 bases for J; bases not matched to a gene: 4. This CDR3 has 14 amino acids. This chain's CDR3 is CASLGLAAQETQYF. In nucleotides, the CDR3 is TGTGCCAGCTTAGGACTAGCGGCACAAGAGACCCAGTACTTC. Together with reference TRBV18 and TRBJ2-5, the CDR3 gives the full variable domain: NAGVMQNPRHLVRRRGQEARLRCSPMKGHSHVYWYRQLPEEGLKFMVYLQKENIIDESGMPKERFSAEFPKEGPSILRIQQVVRGDSAAYFCASLGLAAQETQYFGPGTRLLVL.